Listed here are 16 T cell receptor beta chains from one sample, sequenced in a study of T cell repertoires in cytomegalovirus infection. TCRdb ran MiXCR on the reads and lists one entry per CDR3 protein. The repertoire consists of fewer than 550,000 distinct CDR3 sequences, with more than 25% occurring once and the leading ten covering over 10%. The material sequenced was PBMCs. The receptors derive from a human donor in good health (CMV status not recorded). Some clones in this sample may be carry-over from other donors' samples.

The rearrangement links TRBV11-3 to TRBJ2-2, with 10 bases lining up with TRBD2. The CDR3 has 18 residues. Trimming at V came to 0 bases and at J to 1 base, leaving 5 bases not matched to a gene. CDR1 is SGHNT, CDR2 YENEEA, per germline. CDR3 sequence (DNA): TGTGCCAGCAGCTTAGATCAAACTAGCGGGGTGAACACCGGGGAGCTGTTTTTT. Protein: CASSLDQTSGVNTGELFF.

The V gene is TRBV6-6, the J gene TRBJ1-1, with D tentatively TRBD1 (6 bases). V lost 1 base to trimming and J lost 4 bases, with 10 bases between them. The CDR3 length is 14 residues. CDR1 is MNHNY and CDR2 is SVGAGI in the germline V gene (reference sequence). The CDR3 region is CASSYFQGSTEAFF. The CDR3 DNA is TGTGCCAGCAGTTACTTCCAGGGGTCCACTGAAGCTTTCTTT.

This clonotype appeared many times. The chain employs TRBV7-2 and TRBJ2-1; D call uncertain. V gave up 2 bases and J gave up 2 bases, with 13 bases separating them. The length of the CDR3 is 16 residues. Germline-derived CDR1 and CDR2 are SGHTA and FQGNSA. The CDR3 DNA is TGTGCCAGCAGCTTAAGCTGGAATCCAACCTACAATGAGCAGTTCTTC. Its translation: CASSLSWNPTYNEQFF.

The chain links TRBV6-2 or TRBV6-3 to TRBJ2-7; 8 bases align to TRBD1. Trimming at V came to 6 bases and at J to 2 bases, leaving 3 bases not matched to a gene. Germline V lookup: CDR1 MNHEY, CDR2 SVGEGT. This CDR3 contains 13 residues. The CDR3 DNA reads as TGTGCCAGCAGAAGGACAGGGCCCTACGAGCAGTACGTC. Its protein is CASRRTGPYEQYV.

This clonotype was found a few times. This may come from a read error, since a much larger clone is one base off. The J gene is TRBJ2-7, the V gene TRBV7-9, with D unclear. The CDR3 has 11 residues. Germline V gene lookup returns CDR1 SEHNR and CDR2 FQNEAQ (reference sequence). The ends were cut back, 3 bases at V and 4 bases at J, with 4 bases in the middle. CDR3: CASSFHYEQYF. CDR3 coding DNA: TGTGCCAGCAGCTTCCATTACGAGCAGTACTTC. The whole variable domain, remainder taken from reference TRBV7-9 and TRBJ2-7, is DTGVSQNPRHKITKRGQNVTFRCDPISEHNRLYWYRQTLGQGPEFLTYFQNEAQLEKSRLLSDRFSAERPKGSFSTLEIQRTEQGDSAMYLCASSFHYEQYFGPGTRLTVT.

V and J are TRBV3-1 and TRBJ1-3, with D possibly TRBD1 on 6 matching bases. Trimming removed 3 bases at V and 0 bases at J, with 12 bases between. CDR1 LGHDT and CDR2 YNNKEL come from the germline V gene (reference sequence). The CDR3 extends over 16 amino acids. The CDR3 nucleotides are TGTGCCAGCAGCCACCTACAGGGCGTCTCTGGAAACACCATATATTTT. Its protein product is CASSHLQGVSGNTIYF.

This chain links TRBV12-3 or TRBV12-4 with TRBJ1-1; 7 bases match TRBD1. This CDR3 contains 14 residues. The V gene end was trimmed by 5 bases and the J gene end by 7 bases; junction bases not matched to a gene: 10. For the CDR3, the DNA is TGTGCCAGCAGTCAAGACAGGGTTGGAGGTGAAGCTTTCTTT. Translation: CASSQDRVGGEAFF.

This clonotype was picked up many times. V and J are TRBV24-1 and TRBJ1-5; D unclear. Looked up from germline, CDR1 is KGHDR and CDR2 is SFDVKD. This CDR3 region has 12 residues. Trimming stripped 4 bases from V and 4 bases from J, with 4 bases between. The CDR3, as DNA: TGTGCCACCAGTGACGGGAATCAGCCCCAGCATTTT. Amino acids: CATSDGNQPQHF.

The chain joins TRBV29-1 to TRBJ1-3; D remains unclear. This CDR3 region has 11 residues. Trimming took 0 bases from V and 5 from J, leaving 2 bases between them. The V gene's germline CDR1 is SQVTM and CDR2 ANQGSEA. The CDR3 bases are TGCAGCGTTGAAGATCGAAACACCATATATTTT. This encodes CSVEDRNTIYF.

V is TRBV28 and J is TRBJ2-7, with D hard to call. The length of the CDR3 is 13 residues. In germline, CDR1 is MDHEN, CDR2 SYDVKM. Trimming cost V 5 bases and J 4 bases, with 12 bases left between them. In DNA form, the CDR3 reads TGTGCCAGCAGTCCTCCTGAGGTTTACGAGCAGTACTTC. Translation: CASSPPEVYEQYF.

The V gene is TRBV27, the J gene TRBJ1-1; 9 positions agree with TRBD1. Germline assignment: CDR1 MNHEY and CDR2 SMNVEV (reference sequence). Unmatched junction bases numbered 5, after V lost 6 bases and J lost 6 bases. CDR3 size: 13 residues. The CDR3, as DNA: TGTGCCAGCAGAGGGACAGGGTGGTCTGAAGCTTTCTTT. It specifies CASRGTGWSEAFF.

The chain combines TRBV4-1 with TRBJ1-1; TRBD1 matches at 8 bases. Germline V gene lookup returns CDR1 MGHRA and CDR2 YSYEKL. The CDR3 spans 13 residues. Trimming cost V 1 base and J 10 bases; bases outside gene matches: 5. The CDR3 bases are TGCGCCAGCAGCCAAGCAGGGGGCGCCGGAGCTTTCTTT. Its protein product is CASSQAGGAGAFF.

The sample holds many counts of this clonotype. V gene TRBV7-2 combines with J gene TRBJ2-7; possible D gene TRBD1, 5 bases. Germline CDR1 SGHTA, CDR2 FQGNSA. The V end lost 5 bases, the J end lost 4 bases, and 12 bases lay between the germline ends. This CDR3 spans 13 amino acids. Here the CDR3 DNA reads TGTGCCAGCAGCCCCGGACATATTTACGAGCAGTACTTC. Translation gives CASSPGHIYEQYF.

The J gene is TRBJ2-2, the V gene TRBV6-2 or TRBV6-3; 12 positions match TRBD2. Trimming removed 6 bases from V and 1 base from J; junction bases left unmatched: 6. CDR1 MNHEY and CDR2 SVGEGT come from the germline V gene. This CDR3 has 17 amino acids. This chain's CDR3 is CASRPQGLAGNTGELFF. DNA of the CDR3: TGTGCCAGCAGGCCCCAGGGACTAGCGGGGAACACCGGGGAGCTGTTTTTT.

V gene TRBV7-6 combines with J gene TRBJ2-3; no firm D call. Trimming took 1 base from V and 3 from J, leaving 8 bases between them. Germline lookup yields CDR1 SGHVS and CDR2 FNYEAQ. CDR3 length: 14 amino acids. CDR3 amino acids: CASSLVPETDTQYF. Written as DNA, the CDR3 is TGTGCCAGCAGCTTAGTTCCGGAAACAGATACGCAGTATTTT.

This clonotype was seen just once. This chain joins TRBV7-6 and TRBJ2-3, with D perhaps TRBD1 or TRBD2 (5 bases each). The V gene lost 5 bases and the J gene lost 14 bases, with 20 bases spanning the gap. The V gene's germline CDR1 is SGHVS and CDR2 FNYEAQ. This CDR3 contains 13 residues. Here the CDR3 DNA reads TGTGCCAGCAGCCCATCGAATCCACCGGGGCTGTATTTT. This codes for CASSPSNPPGLYF.